One TCR beta chain is described in this entry. This entry belongs to a study of blood T cell repertoires in COVID-19. The wider study: The samples span acute and convalescent COVID-19 from the United States, Italy and Spain. Sample material is recorded as cDNA or gDNA derived from T cells, B-cell-depleted T cells, or PBMCs.

The CDR3 runs to 12 residues. Trimming removed 2 bases from V and 7 bases from J, with 8 bases in between. The germline V gene has CDR1 MGHRA and CDR2 YSYEKL. As processed by the authors: Estimated nucleated cell counts came from reference gene primer amplification. Produced via immunoSEQ multiplex PCR; TCRdb's table is partial and in-frame only. V and J calls and clone size are as listed in that table; D and trimming were resolved from the DNA. Of 250,000 or so clones listed, about four fifths were seen once; the top ten hold around 2%. The specimen was peripheral blood. The J gene is TRBJ1-1, the V gene TRBV4-1; D is ambiguous. The source of this sequence is a man aged 25 to 40 who had recovered from COVID-19. CDR3: CASSQRGGEAFF. The CDR3 DNA is TGCGCCAGCAGCCAAAGAGGAGGTGAAGCTTTCTTT.